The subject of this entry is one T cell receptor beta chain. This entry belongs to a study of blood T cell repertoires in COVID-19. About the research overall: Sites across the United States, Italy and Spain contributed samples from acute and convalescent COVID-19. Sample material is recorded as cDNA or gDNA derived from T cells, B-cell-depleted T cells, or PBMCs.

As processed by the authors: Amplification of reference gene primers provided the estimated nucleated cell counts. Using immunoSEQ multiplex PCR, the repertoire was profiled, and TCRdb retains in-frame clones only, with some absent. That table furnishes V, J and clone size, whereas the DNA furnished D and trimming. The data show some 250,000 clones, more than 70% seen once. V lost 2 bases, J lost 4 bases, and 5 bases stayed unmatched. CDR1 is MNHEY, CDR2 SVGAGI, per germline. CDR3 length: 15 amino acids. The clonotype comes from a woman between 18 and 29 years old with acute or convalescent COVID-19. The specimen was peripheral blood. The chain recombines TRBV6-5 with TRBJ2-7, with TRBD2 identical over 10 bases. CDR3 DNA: TGTGCCAGCAGTTACAGGGCTAGCGGGAGTTACGAGCAGTACTTC. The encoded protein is CASSYRASGSYEQYF.